The clone carrying this T cell receptor (beta chain) was picked up a small number of times. Its antigen is currently unknown. A minimum of 6 micrograms of total RNA was extracted per sample. The CDR3 has 15 amino acids. V was trimmed by 5 bases and J by 4 bases, leaving 15 bases between them. Germline values: CDR1 SGHTA, CDR2 FQGNSA. The data were obtained in a study of blood T cells in healthy people across ages. General study points: Possibly, changes in expanded clonotypes were confounded because donor CMV status was unknown. Without sorted subsets, naive and antigen-experienced compartments could not be conclusively compared.

A sample-barcoded 5' primer and a J-beta primer mix were used in a second PCR of roughly 6 to 11 cycles. TCRdb passed the 5' RACE reads through MiXCR, listing each CDR3 protein once. The sample lists around 800,000 distinct CDR3 sequences, about 55% occurring once. Sample: blood. The clonotype was recovered from an elderly man in good health. This chain uses TRBV7-2 with TRBJ2-1, with TRBD2 as a possible D gene (6 bases). CDR3 region: CASSQGRAGYNEQFF. CDR3 nucleotide sequence: TGTGCCAGCAGCCAAGGCAGGGCGGGATACAATGAGCAGTTCTTC.